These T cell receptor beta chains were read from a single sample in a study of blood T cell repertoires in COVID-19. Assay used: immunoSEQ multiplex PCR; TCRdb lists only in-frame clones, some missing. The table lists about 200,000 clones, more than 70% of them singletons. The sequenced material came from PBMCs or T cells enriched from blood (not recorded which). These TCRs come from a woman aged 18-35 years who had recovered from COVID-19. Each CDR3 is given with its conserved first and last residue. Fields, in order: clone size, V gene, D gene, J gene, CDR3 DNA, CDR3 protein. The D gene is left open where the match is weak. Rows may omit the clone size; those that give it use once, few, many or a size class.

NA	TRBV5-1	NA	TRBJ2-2	TGCGCCAGCAGCTTGGACCGGGGGTTCGGGCCCGGGGAGCTGTTTTTT	CASSLDRGFGPGELFF
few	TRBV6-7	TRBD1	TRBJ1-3	TGTGCCAGCACCAACAGGGGCCTAGGAAACACCATATATTTT	CASTNRGLGNTIYF
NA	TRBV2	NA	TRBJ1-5	TGTGCCAGCAGTGGGTTACTAGGGGGGGACAATCAGCCCCAGCATTTT	CASSGLLGGDNQPQHF
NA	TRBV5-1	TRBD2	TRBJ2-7	TGCGCCAGCAGCTTGGTCCCTAGCGGGGGGAGGTACGAGCAGTACTTC	CASSLVPSGGRYEQYF
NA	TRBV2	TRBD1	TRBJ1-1	TGTGCCAGCAGGGGGACAGGGCGCTTTGAAGCTTTCTTT	CASRGTGRFEAFF
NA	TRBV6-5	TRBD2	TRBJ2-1	TGTGCCAGCAGAGCCCAAGCGGGGGGGCCGAATGAGCAGTTCTTC	CASRAQAGGPNEQFF
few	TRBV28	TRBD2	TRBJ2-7	TGTGCCAGCAGTTACTTAGCGGGGGAAACCTACGAGCAGTACTTC	CASSYLAGETYEQYF
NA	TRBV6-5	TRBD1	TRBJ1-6	TGTGCCAGCAGTTACTCTTGGCAGGGGGATTCACCCCTCCACTTT	CASSYSWQGDSPLHF
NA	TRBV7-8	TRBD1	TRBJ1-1	TGTGCCAGCAGCTTAGGCGTGGGGACAGGGGCGATACAAGGCACTGAAGCTTTCTTT	CASSLGVGTGAIQGTEAFF
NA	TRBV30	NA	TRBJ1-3	TGTGCCTGGAGTAATATCGGGGGGTACGGAAACACCATATATTTT	CAWSNIGGYGNTIYF
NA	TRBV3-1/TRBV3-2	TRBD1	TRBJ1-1	TGTGCCAGCAGCCAAGCCAGGGGGAAAGCTTTCTTT	CASSQARGKAFF
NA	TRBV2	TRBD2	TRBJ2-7	TGTGCCAGCAGTGAAGTGGTCGGCGGGGGGGCCGAGCAGTACTTC	CASSEVVGGGAEQYF
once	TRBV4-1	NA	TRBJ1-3	TGCGCCAGCAGCCCGGCTGAGGGCTCCAGAAACACCATATATTTT	CASSPAEGSRNTIYF
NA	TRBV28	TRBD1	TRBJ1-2	TGTGCCAGCAGTTCGGGACAGGGAGGTGGCTATGGCTACACCTTC	CASSSGQGGGYGYTF
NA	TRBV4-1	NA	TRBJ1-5	TGCGCCAGCAGCCAAGATAGAGAGGTCGAGCCCCAGCATTTT	CASSQDREVEPQHF
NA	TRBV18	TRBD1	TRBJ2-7	TGTGCCAGCTCACCCGGGACAGAGATTCCTTACGAGCAGTACTTC	CASSPGTEIPYEQYF
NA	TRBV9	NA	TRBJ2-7	TGTGCCAGCAGCGTAGGGGGGGGCAGAAACGAGCAGTACTTC	CASSVGGGRNEQYF
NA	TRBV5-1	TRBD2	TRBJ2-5	TGCGCCAGCAGCTTGGGGACTAGCGGGGCTCAAGAGACCCAGTACTTC	CASSLGTSGAQETQYF
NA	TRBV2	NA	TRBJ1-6	TGTGCCAGCACGAGGTTCGGAACAGGAGAAGGTTCACCCCTCCACTTT	CASTRFGTGEGSPLHF
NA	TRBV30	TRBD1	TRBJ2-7	TGTGCCTGGGGACAGGGCTTCGGCTACGAGCAGTACTTC	CAWGQGFGYEQYF
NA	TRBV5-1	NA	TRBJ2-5	TGCGCCAGCAGCTTGAGTGAGGGTGGGGAGACCCAGTACTTC	CASSLSEGGETQYF
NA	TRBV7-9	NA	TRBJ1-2	TGTGCCAGCAGCACCATCCGGACTACGGGCGGCTACACCTTC	CASSTIRTTGGYTF
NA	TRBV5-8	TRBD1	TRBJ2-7	TGTGCCAGCAGCTTGACTATGGTATCCGGGACAGGGGCCGAGCAGTACTTC	CASSLTMVSGTGAEQYF
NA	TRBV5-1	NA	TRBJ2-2	TGCGCCAGCAGCTCCACCGGGACTGCCAACACCGGGGAGCTGTTTTTT	CASSSTGTANTGELFF
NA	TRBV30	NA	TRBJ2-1	TGTGCCTGGGATAGGGGGGGGTATGAACAGTTCTTC	CAWDRGGYEQFF
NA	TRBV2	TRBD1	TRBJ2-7	TGTGCCAGCAGGGAGACAGGGTCAGGCGCCTACGAGCAGTACTTC	CASRETGSGAYEQYF
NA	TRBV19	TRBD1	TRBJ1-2	TGTGCCAGTAGCCAGCCGGGACAGGGGACATGGGGCTACACCTTC	CASSQPGQGTWGYTF
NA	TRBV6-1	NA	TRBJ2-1	TGTGCCAGCAGGGAATCCGGCGCCAGGGGTCTATCCTACAATGAGCAGTTCTTC	CASRESGARGLSYNEQFF
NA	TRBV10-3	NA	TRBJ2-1	TGTGCCATCAGTGGAGCGCGGCAGGACTTCTCCTACAATGAGCAGTTCTTC	CAISGARQDFSYNEQFF
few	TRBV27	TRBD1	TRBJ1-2	TGTGCCAGCAGTAGGGGACAGAACTATGGCTACACCTTC	CASSRGQNYGYTF
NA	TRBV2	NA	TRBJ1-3	TGTGCCAGCAGCGTAGACAGTCAGATTACCGGAAACACCATATATTTT	CASSVDSQITGNTIYF
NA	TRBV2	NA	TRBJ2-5	TGTGCCAGCGTAACGGGGTCTTTGGAAGAGACCCAGTACTTC	CASVTGSLEETQYF
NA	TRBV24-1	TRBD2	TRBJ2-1	TGTGCCACCAGTATAGCGGGCTCCTACAATGAGCAGTTCTTC	CATSIAGSYNEQFF
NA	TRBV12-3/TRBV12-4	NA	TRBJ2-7	TGTGCCAGCAGTTACTCCGGGACCTACGAGCAGTACTTC	CASSYSGTYEQYF
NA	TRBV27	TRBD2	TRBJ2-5	TGTGCCAGCAGTTTACACGGGGGGAGAGAGACCCAGTACTTC	CASSLHGGRETQYF
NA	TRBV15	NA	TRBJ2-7	TGTGCCACCAGCAGAGAACAGGGTTACGAGCAGTACTTC	CATSREQGYEQYF
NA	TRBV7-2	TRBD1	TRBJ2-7	TGTGCCAGCAGTCACCCCGGGACAGGACATTACGAGCAGTACTTC	CASSHPGTGHYEQYF
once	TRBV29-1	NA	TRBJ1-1	TGCAGCGTTGATCGGGGCGGGCGGGGCACTGAAGCTTTCTTT	CSVDRGGRGTEAFF
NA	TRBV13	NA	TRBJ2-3	TGTGCCAGCAGCTTAATCGGAGCAGATACGCAGTATTTT	CASSLIGADTQYF
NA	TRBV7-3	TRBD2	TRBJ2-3	TGTGCCAGCAGCCCACAACCGGGACTAACAGATACGCAGTATTTT	CASSPQPGLTDTQYF
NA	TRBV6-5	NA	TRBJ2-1	TGTGCCAGCAGTTACTGGTCAGGCGCCTACAATGAGCAGTTCTTC	CASSYWSGAYNEQFF
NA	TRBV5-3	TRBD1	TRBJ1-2	TGTGCCAGAAGTCCTCCCTGGGGACAGGGGGCCCTTAACTATGGCTACACCTTC	CARSPPWGQGALNYGYTF
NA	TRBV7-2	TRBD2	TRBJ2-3	TGTGCCAGCAGCTTCCCGGGACTAGCGCGTAGCACAGATACGCAGTATTTT	CASSFPGLARSTDTQYF
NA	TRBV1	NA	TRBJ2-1	TGCACCAGCAGCCCCGCGGGGGGGCCGAGAATAGGAAATGAGCAGTTCTTC	CTSSPAGGPRIGNEQFF
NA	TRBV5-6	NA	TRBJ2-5	TGTGCCAGCAGCTTGGTAGAGACTAGGCAAGAGACCCAGTACTTC	CASSLVETRQETQYF
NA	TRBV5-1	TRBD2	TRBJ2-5	TGCGCCAGCAGCTTGGCCAACCTAGCGGGGGGACAAGAGACCCAGTACTTC	CASSLANLAGGQETQYF
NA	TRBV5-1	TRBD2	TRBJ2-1	TGCGCCAGCAGCTTCGGCGGGCTAGCGGGGGCCCGGAACCACAATGAGCAGTTCTTC	CASSFGGLAGARNHNEQFF
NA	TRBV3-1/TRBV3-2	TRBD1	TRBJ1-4	TGTGCCAGCAGCCCCGGACAGGGTAGGGAAAAACTGTTTTTT	CASSPGQGREKLFF
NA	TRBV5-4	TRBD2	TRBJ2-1	TGTGCCAGCAGCTTAAAAGGACTAGCGGGGGGGCCGGGTTACAATGAGCAGTTCTTC	CASSLKGLAGGPGYNEQFF
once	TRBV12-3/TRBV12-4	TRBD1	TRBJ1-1	TGTGCCAGCAGTGACAGGGGTTCAGCTTTCTTT	CASSDRGSAFF
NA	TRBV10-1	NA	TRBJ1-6	TGCGCCAGCAGCGCCGGGATTCATAATTCACCCCTCCACTTT	CASSAGIHNSPLHF
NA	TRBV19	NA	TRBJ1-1	TGTGCCAGTAGTGTAACAGGGCTGACGAACACTGAAGCTTTCTTT	CASSVTGLTNTEAFF
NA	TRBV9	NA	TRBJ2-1	TGTGCCAGCAGCACCCCTGCGTCGGGGGAAAATGAGCAGTTCTTC	CASSTPASGENEQFF
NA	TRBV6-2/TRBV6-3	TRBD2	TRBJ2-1	TGTGCCAGCAGCATCGGACTAGCGGGGACCTACAATGAGCAGTTCTTC	CASSIGLAGTYNEQFF
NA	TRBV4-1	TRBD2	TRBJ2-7	TGCGCCAGCAGCCAGCACGCGGGGGGGGCCTACGAGCAGTACTTC	CASSQHAGGAYEQYF
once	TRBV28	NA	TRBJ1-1	TGTGCCAGCAGTTTATCGGCGGATTCCTCAACTGAAGCTTTCTTT	CASSLSADSSTEAFF
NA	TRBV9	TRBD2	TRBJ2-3	TGTGCCAGCAGCACGACCGGGACTAGCGGGGGAGGGACGCAGTATTTT	CASSTTGTSGGGTQYF
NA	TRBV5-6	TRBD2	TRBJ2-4	TGTGCCAGCAGCTTGGTGGCGGGGGGTATACTAGCCAAAAACATTCAGTACTTC	CASSLVAGGILAKNIQYF
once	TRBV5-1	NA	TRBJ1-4	TGCGCCAGCAGCTGGGTTGGACTAAATGAAAAACTGTTTTTT	CASSWVGLNEKLFF